Shown below are 5 T cell receptor beta chains from a single sample sequenced in a study of cytomegalovirus exposure and HLA in healthy donors. Both 60 Vbeta primers and 13 Jbeta primers went into the PCR. TCRdb's table, derived via immunoSEQ multiplex PCR, lists solely in-frame clones and lacks some. Of approximately 160,000 clones in the sample, roughly 75% were seen once. Sequencing input: PBMCs. The receptors originated from a male donor in good health and CMV-seronegative.

This chain links TRBV28 with TRBJ2-2; D is possibly TRBD1 (5 bases). CDR1 and CDR2 (germline): MDHEN, SYDVKM. This CDR3 region has 15 residues. V was clipped by 3 bases and J by 1 base, with 9 bases between them. In nucleotides, the CDR3 is TGTGCCAGCAGTTTGGTCCAGGGGAACACCGGGGAGCTGTTTTTT. It encodes CASSLVQGNTGELFF.

This chain connects TRBV6-5 to TRBJ2-3; D may be TRBD2 (5 bases). Germline V lookup: CDR1 MNHEY, CDR2 SVGAGI. The CDR3 is 14 residues long. V was cut by 4 bases and J by 6 bases, with 14 bases left in between. The CDR3 loop is CASSSGLSLDTQYF. The CDR3 nucleotides are TGTGCCAGCAGTTCCGGACTCTCCCTGGATACGCAGTATTTT.

V and J are TRBV9 and TRBJ1-2; possible D gene TRBD1, 6 bases. Trimming pared 3 bases from V and 7 bases from J, leaving 22 bases between. The CDR3 length is 16 residues. The germline V gene has CDR1 SGDLS and CDR2 YYNGEE. The DNA of the CDR3 is TGTGCCAGCAGCGACCCGCGGACAGAGCCACATCGTGGCTACACCTTC. Its protein is CASSDPRTEPHRGYTF.

V and J are TRBV7-9 and TRBJ1-2, with TRBD1 matching over 9 bases. The CDR3 contains 15 residues. CDR1 is SEHNR, CDR2 FQNEAQ, per germline (reference sequence). V shed 1 base, J shed 4 bases, and the junction held 4 bases outside the gene matches. CDR3 protein: CASSLEDRGSYGYTF. The CDR3 coding sequence is TGTGCCAGCAGCTTAGAAGACAGGGGGAGCTATGGCTACACCTTC.

This chain uses TRBV30 with TRBJ1-5; no firm D call. V was cut by 4 bases and J by 3 bases, with 16 bases left in between. The CDR3 sequence is 15 residues long. Looked up from germline, CDR1 is GTSNPN and CDR2 is SVGIG (reference sequence). CDR3 amino acids: CAWTPDGRANQPQHF. In nucleotides, the CDR3 is TGTGCCTGGACCCCTGACGGGCGGGCCAATCAGCCCCAGCATTTT.